A selection of T cell receptor beta chains follows, all from one sample in a study of beta chain features in type 1 diabetes. Using immunoSEQ multiplex PCR, the repertoire was profiled, and TCRdb retains in-frame clones only, with some absent. The sample yields a few hundred thousand clones, over 25% seen once. The sequenced sample was naive CD4+ T cells from blood. These TCRs come from a man between 18 and 35 years old in good health. CDR3s include the opening cysteine and the closing phenylalanine or tryptophan. A D gene is named only where the DNA matches it firmly. Clone sizes are given selectively: once, few, many, or a class where the clone is expanded.

d_gene	j_gene	v_gene	abundance	CDR3nt	CDR3aa
TRBD2	TRBJ2-7	TRBV4-1	few	TGCGCCAGCAGCCAAGAGACGGGAGGGGTCTACGAGCAGTACTTC	CASSQETGGVYEQYF
.	TRBJ2-7	TRBV7-9	once	TGTGCCAGCAGCTTAAGGGGGAGTGGGGCGGCTCACTCCTACGAGCAGTACTTC	CASSLRGSGAAHSYEQYF
.	TRBJ1-3	TRBV30	.	TGTGCCTGGAGTGTGCGTCAGTTCTTTGCCTCTGGAAACACCATATATTTT	CAWSVRQFFASGNTIYF
.	TRBJ2-3	TRBV14	.	TGTGCCAGCAGCCACCTCTCAAGGAGACTGGGGCAAGATACGCAGTATTTT	CASSHLSRRLGQDTQYF
.	TRBJ2-7	TRBV6-1	once	TGTGCCAGCACTGATCCGAATTCATACGAGCAGTACTTC	CASTDPNSYEQYF
.	TRBJ1-5	TRBV6-1	.	TGTGCCAGCAGTGGGACAGTCAATCAGCCCCAGCATTTT	CASSGTVNQPQHF
.	TRBJ2-7	TRBV5-4	few	TGTGCCAGCAGCGTGGGACTGAACTACGAGCAGTACTTC	CASSVGLNYEQYF
TRBD2	TRBJ2-3	TRBV5-1	once	TGCGCCAGCAGCTCCGGGACTAGCGGGGTTACTAGCACAGATACGCAGTATTTT	CASSSGTSGVTSTDTQYF
TRBD2	TRBJ2-1	TRBV30	.	TGTGCCTGGAGCCAGACTCTAGCGGGAAACTACAATGAGCAGTTCTTC	CAWSQTLAGNYNEQFF
.	TRBJ2-3	TRBV28	.	TGTGCCAGCAGCCCTATGACTTCGGTGAGCACAGATACGCAGTATTTT	CASSPMTSVSTDTQYF
TRBD1	TRBJ2-3	TRBV29-1	.	TGCAGCGTTGAAGGATCGGTGGGGACAGGGATGAATACGCAGTATTTT	CSVEGSVGTGMNTQYF
.	TRBJ2-5	TRBV6-5	few	TGTGCCAGCAGTTACCCTGACAGTCAAGAGACCCAGTACTTC	CASSYPDSQETQYF
.	TRBJ1-4	TRBV5-1	.	TGCGCCAGCAGCTTGGGCGAACAGGAAAAACTGTTTTTT	CASSLGEQEKLFF
TRBD2	TRBJ2-1	TRBV15	.	TGTGCCACCAGCAGAGCCCATTCCGGCAGTGTGGCTAGCGGGAGGAATGAGCAGTTCTTC	CATSRAHSGSVASGRNEQFF
.	TRBJ2-3	TRBV10-3	.	TGTGCCATCAGTGCCATGGCAGATACGCAGTATTTT	CAISAMADTQYF
.	TRBJ2-1	TRBV29-1	.	TGCAGCGTTGACGGCGCAGGGCCCGGGAGCAGGGAGCAGTTCTTC	CSVDGAGPGSREQFF
.	TRBJ2-1	TRBV7-2	few	TGTGCCAGCAGCTTCCGCGGGATTGAGCAGTTCTTC	CASSFRGIEQFF
.	TRBJ2-1	TRBV29-1	.	TGCAGCGGGCTAGGACAGATCTCCTACAATGAGCAGTTCTTC	CSGLGQISYNEQFF
.	TRBJ2-5	TRBV7-2	few	TGTGCCAGCAGCTTATTACTGGAGACCCAGTACTTC	CASSLLLETQYF
TRBD2	TRBJ2-3	TRBV5-1	.	TGCGCCAGCAGCTTAACTAGCGGGAACGCAGATACGCAGTATTTT	CASSLTSGNADTQYF
.	TRBJ2-1	TRBV7-9	few	TGTGCCAGCAGCTTAGGTACCACACACAGGAGCTCCTACAATGAGCAGTTCTTC	CASSLGTTHRSSYNEQFF
TRBD1	TRBJ1-6	TRBV30	few	TGTGCCTGGAGTCCCGGGACAGGGGATAATTCACCCCTCCACTTT	CAWSPGTGDNSPLHF
.	TRBJ1-2	TRBV18	once	TGTGCCAGTCGACAGGCGGAGGGCTACACCTTC	CASRQAEGYTF
TRBD2	TRBJ2-7	TRBV7-2	.	TGTGCCAGCAGCTTAGAGCTAGCGGGGTCCTACGAGCAGTACTTC	CASSLELAGSYEQYF
TRBD1	TRBJ2-5	TRBV5-1	few	TGCGCCAGCAGCTTGGGAATTGACAGGGGGCGGGAGACCCAGTACTTC	CASSLGIDRGRETQYF
.	TRBJ2-3	TRBV9	.	TGTGCCAGCAGCGTAGGTATGCGCGATACGCAGTATTTT	CASSVGMRDTQYF